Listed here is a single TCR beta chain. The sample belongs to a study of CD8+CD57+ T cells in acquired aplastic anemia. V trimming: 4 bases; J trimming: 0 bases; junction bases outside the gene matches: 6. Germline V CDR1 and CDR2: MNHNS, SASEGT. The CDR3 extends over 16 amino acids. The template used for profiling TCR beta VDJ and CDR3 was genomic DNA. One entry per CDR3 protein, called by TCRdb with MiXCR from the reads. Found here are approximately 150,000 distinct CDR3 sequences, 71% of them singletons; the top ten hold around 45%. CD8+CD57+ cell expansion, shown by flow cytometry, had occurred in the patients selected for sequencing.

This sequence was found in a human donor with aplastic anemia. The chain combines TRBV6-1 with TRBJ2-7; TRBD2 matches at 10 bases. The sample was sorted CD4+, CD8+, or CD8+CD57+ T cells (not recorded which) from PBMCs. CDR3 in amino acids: CASSGLAGGSSYEQYF. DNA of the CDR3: TGTGCCAGCAGTGGCTTAGCGGGAGGTAGCTCCTACGAGCAGTACTTC.